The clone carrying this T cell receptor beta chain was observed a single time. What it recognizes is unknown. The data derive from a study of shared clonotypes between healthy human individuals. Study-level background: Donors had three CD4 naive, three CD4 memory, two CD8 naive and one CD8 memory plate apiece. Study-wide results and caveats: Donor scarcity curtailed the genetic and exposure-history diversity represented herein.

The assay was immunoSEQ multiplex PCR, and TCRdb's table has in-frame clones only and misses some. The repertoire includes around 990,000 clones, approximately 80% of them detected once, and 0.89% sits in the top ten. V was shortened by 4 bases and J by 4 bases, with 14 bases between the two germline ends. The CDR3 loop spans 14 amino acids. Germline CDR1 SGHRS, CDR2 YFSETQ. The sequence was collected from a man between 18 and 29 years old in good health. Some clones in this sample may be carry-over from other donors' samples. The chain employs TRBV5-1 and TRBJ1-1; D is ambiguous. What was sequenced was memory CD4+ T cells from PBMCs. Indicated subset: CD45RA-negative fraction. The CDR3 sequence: CASSRGGEGTEAFF. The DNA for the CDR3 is TGCGCCAGCAGCCGAGGCGGGGAGGGCACTGAAGCTTTCTTT. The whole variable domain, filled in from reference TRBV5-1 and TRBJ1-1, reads KAGVTQTPRYLIKTRGQQVTLSCSPISGHRSVSWYQQTPGQGLQFLFEYFSETQRNKGNFPGRFSGRQFSNSRSEMNVSTLELGDSALYLCASSRGGEGTEAFFGQGTRLTVV.